Here is one T cell receptor (beta chain) with its context. This clone's antigen is unknown. Base qualities are missing; no much larger clone stands one base away. The data were taken from a study of cytomegalovirus exposure and HLA in healthy donors (dated by TCRdb to the late 2010s). General notes on the study: An earlier analysis of some 550 of the donors reported approximately 290 Gb of sequence data and roughly 100 million unique TCR beta sequences from 150 million to 200 million T cells. Both class I and class II loci were covered by HLA typing, at four-digit resolution. An earlier analysis of approximately 630 of the donors applied high-throughput TCR beta sequencing to assess whether each TCR beta V gene segment acted as functional or pseudogenic. The study aimed to test whether signatures of past pathogen exposure could be identified by cataloging public T cell receptors. In a later analysis, previously published TCR beta repertoires from 670 or so donors were re-analyzed and high-resolution HLA genotyping was added so that TCR occurrence patterns could be studied. Using immunosequencing, the study profiled T cell repertoires from around 680 subjects and related those repertoires to cytomegalovirus serostatus. A separate validation cohort of 100 to 150 different subjects was used in addition to the 666-subject first cohort. Four or five DR-DQ haplotypes were handled as single units for association and clustering because linkage in the cohort was strong. A later genetic analysis used genome-wide SNP genotypes for about three fifths of the 666 donors, treating that subset as a discovery cohort. Among 398 genotyped donors of the cohort, an average of roughly 230,000 unique TCR beta nucleotide sequences was sequenced per donor, of which 15% to 20% were non-productive. The number of typed donors differed by locus: 629-630 for A, B, C, DRB1 and DQB1; some 500 for DQA1; fewer than 610 for DPA1; and around 470 for DPB1. The later analysis used no new phenotypic data to find candidate immune exposures, relying instead on TCR beta sequences and their occurrence across donors. To predict cytomegalovirus infection status, the study combined high-throughput TCR immunosequencing, statistical association of individual TCRs with disease status, and machine learning. All discovery cohort repertoires had been generated on a single sequencing platform. The genetic ancestry cluster associated with self-reported Caucasian donors included around 76% of the roughly 390 genotyped donors. An early release that covered some 630 HLA-typed donors contained 300 to 350 gigabases of sequencing data and 85 million to 100 million unique TCR sequences. Donor age, sex, ethnicity and CMV serostatus were compiled alongside the repertoire data.

The library was made by the immunoSEQ multiplex PCR assay. For the multiplex PCR, a mixture combining 60 forward primers for TCR Vbeta segments and 13 reverse primers for TCR Jbeta segments was used. The CDR3 region of rearranged TCR beta genes was amplified from genomic DNA with a multiplex PCR assay. The amplified TCR beta libraries were sequenced on the Illumina HiSeq System as 87-base-pair reads. The original pipeline was this. In a later analysis, 77 million or so unique TCR beta chains were counted across the 500 to 850 repertoires, and roughly 11 million of these chains were shared by at least two donors. Raw reads were error-corrected and collapsed into unique sequences with a nearest-neighbor algorithm that merged closely related sequences to remove PCR and sequencing errors. To assign V, D and J gene segments, CDR3 sequences were aligned to IMGT reference sequences. For a sequence to be retained, a match of at least six nucleotides was required to both a V gene segment and a J gene segment. Rearrangements were classified as productive when the CDR3 lacked stop codons and remained in frame with V and J, and all other rearrangements were classified as non-productive. Following IMGT convention, CDR3 was defined as the stretch from the second conserved V-encoded cysteine to the conserved J-encoded phenylalanine. The earlier analysis of about 560 of the donors excluded any sequence lacking an unambiguous match to a single V gene segment. In an earlier analysis of 587 of the donors, a V segment was called functional when productive rearrangements were above 56.7%, and segregating when the standard deviation between donors exceeded 5%. A statistical classification framework was built to diagnose cytomegalovirus status from the catalog of TCR beta chain sequences. In a later analysis, TCR nucleotide sequences were compared against IMGT/GENE-DB human TR gene sequences so that V and J genes could be assigned. Using the TCRdist pipeline, a later analysis assigned CDR3 sequences along with most-parsimonious VDJ recombination scenarios. In a later analysis, each TCR beta chain was defined by its CDR3 amino acid sequence together with its V-gene family, and reads lacking a unique V-gene family were excluded. As a way to deal with suspected cross-contamination and a sequencing artifact, a later analysis dropped 450 to 600 nucleotide sequences that were highly shared and had low generation probability. A later analysis calculated a clonal expansion index for each public chain from normalized within-repertoire ranks of inferred template counts. In a later analysis, generation probabilities were computed with a VDJ recombination model fitted to out-of-frame rearrangements, and the resulting probabilities were checked against IGoR. In a later analysis, TCR-TCR, TCR-HLA and TCR-CMV co-occurrence was scored with hypergeometric tests, and a repertoire-size bias correction was applied to TCR pairs. False discovery rates were estimated in a later analysis by permuting HLA or CMV assignments 20 times. A later analysis grouped co-occurring TCRs with DBSCAN, adding TCRdist sequence similarity when clustering within HLA-allele-positive subsets. Co-occurrence clustering excluded repertoires with fewer than 30,000 or more than 120,000 public chains, plus five with anomalous nucleotide sharing. TCRdb retrieved this table from immuneACCESS and kept in-frame rearrangements only. Not all clones are present; in checked studies, unresolved V genes account for under half, and no reason is known for the remainder. V and J calls and clone size are as listed in that table; D and trimming were resolved from the DNA. The sample table holds roughly 130,000 clones, of which roughly 74% were seen once. The biggest ten clones account for 5.8% of the sample.

Sequences PRHDT (CDR1) and FYEKMQ (CDR2) are obtained from the germline V gene (reference sequence). There are 15 amino acids in the CDR3, from cysteine to phenylalanine inclusive. Just CDR3 DNA is preserved here, 45 bases in frame from base 1. V and J lose 5 bases and 3 bases, and a span of 17 bases separates them. General findings and caveats noted by the study authors: In a later analysis, TCR association rates were found to vary across HLA loci, with the most associated TCRs seen for DRB1 alleles and the fewest for HLA-C alleles. The authors suggested that the approach could potentially be generalized to other disease states and immunological phenotypes. Because HLA typing was missing for some donors at each locus, association tests included only the typed subset. The study listed 150 to 200 TCR beta chains as associated with cytomegalovirus. A further reported finding was that TCR beta sequences accurately predicted the HLA-A and HLA-B alleles for most subjects in the first cohort. CMV serostatus was the only immune exposure information available for the cohort. In a later analysis, several top co-occurrence clusters were reported to appear linked to parvovirus B19, influenza, CMV and Epstein-Barr virus. The presence/absence analyses assumed that sequencing depth was roughly uniform across donors, and that assumption may not be true. Linkage disequilibrium might explain the correlated functional status among segregating V segments, but an unknown experimental factor could not be excluded. An earlier analysis of 450 to 750 of the donors showed that most TCR beta V segments appeared in productive rearrangements either about 87% or about 30% of the time, which broadly matched IMGT annotations. While some public TCRs were present in many individuals, most TCR sequences turned up only very rarely across donors. In vitro tests confirmed that a few of the cytomegalovirus-associated TCR beta chains recognize cytomegalovirus antigens. A group of highly shared sequence variants was considered likely to be a technical artifact of the sequencing pipeline. In a later genetic analysis, a missense DCLRE1C variant was associated with V-gene and J-gene trimming of TCR beta chains, and the association was replicated in an independent cohort. Because counts were too low, 15 to 20 rarely observed V segments, including chromosome 9 orphons, were excluded from the earlier analysis of fewer than 650 of the donors. The classifier was reported to diagnose cytomegalovirus status with high specificity and sensitivity in both the original and validation cohorts. The 87-base-pair reads could not distinguish some IMGT-functional V segments, including TRBV6-2 and TRBV6-3, so those segments were excluded. Assigning TCR associations to individual alleles was difficult when HLA alleles, especially DR and DQ, strongly co-occurred. In a later analysis, HLA-associated TCR beta chains showed more clonal expansion and lower generation probabilities than non-associated chains that were equally common. A later genetic analysis reported fewer N-insertions in productive TCRs among donors in an Asian-associated ancestry cluster than the roughly 640-donor mean. In a later analysis, most CMV-associated TCR beta chains were found to appear HLA-restricted, with HLA associations seemingly driven largely by CMV exposure. This cohort had only TCR beta chains sequenced, and the lack of alpha or paired-chain data limited which features could be detected. In a later analysis, some 18,000 TCR beta sequences were associated with specific HLA alleles at a false discovery rate of 0.05.

In total, fewer than 750 healthy bone marrow donors made up the cohort. Cohort members were all nominally healthy when sampled, although unrecorded immune exposures were likely present. The donor tested CMV seropositive, placing the donor among the 290 or so seropositive members of the cohort. A peripheral blood sample was collected from each donor, and TCR beta sequencing was performed on peripheral blood mononuclear cells. The Qiagen DNeasy Blood Extraction Kit was used to extract genomic DNA from the blood cell samples. The receptor comes from a woman in her fifties or sixties in good health and CMV-seropositive. In this chain, TRBV13 is recombined with TRBJ2-7; tentative D gene TRBD2, with 5 bases matching. Sequencing used PBMCs. The nucleotide sequence is TGTGCCAGCAGCCCTAGACGATTGAGGGACTACGAGCAGTACTTC. Translated, it reads CASSPRRLRDYEQYF.